The 19 T cell receptor beta chains below come from one sample, sequenced in a study of OX40 agonist ivuxolimab in advanced cancers. TCRdb keeps only in-frame clones here, not all; method: immunoSEQ multiplex PCR. The sample carries 35,000 to 40,000 clones, about 90% recorded once. The source was CD4+ or CD8+ T cells sorted from blood, collected in a trial of the OX40 agonist ivuxolimab. The receptors stem from an adult with an advanced solid tumor such as melanoma, head and neck, liver or kidney cancer.

This chain links TRBV7-9 with TRBJ2-6; D is undetermined. The CDR3 sequence is 15 residues long. Trimming left V 5 bases short and J 2 bases short, with 10 bases between. Germline lookup yields CDR1 SEHNR and CDR2 FQNEAQ (reference sequence). The CDR3 is CASSIVVAGANVLTF. The CDR3, as DNA: TGTGCCAGCAGCATTGTCGTTGCTGGGGCCAACGTCCTGACTTTC.

The chain uses TRBV9 and TRBJ1-5; D unresolved. CDR1 and CDR2 (germline): SGDLS, YYNGEE. The CDR3 contains 14 residues. V lost 4 bases to trimming and J lost 7 bases, with 15 bases between them. The CDR3 bases are TGTGCCAGCAGCCCCCCTTCTTCCGGACAGCCCCAGCATTTT. Encoded protein: CASSPPSSGQPQHF.

The chain couples TRBV5-6 to TRBJ1-6; no reliable D call. CDR3 length equals 15 residues. Germline V gene data show CDR1 as SGHDT and CDR2 as YYEEEE. Deletions cut 4 bases from V and 10 bases from J, with 18 bases between. The CDR3, as DNA: TGTGCCAGCAGCCCCGGTCGGGGTCCACGGTCACCCCTCCACTTT. Translation gives CASSPGRGPRSPLHF.

The rearrangement links TRBV27 to TRBJ1-1; 11 bases match TRBD1. Germline CDR1 reads MNHEY; CDR2 reads SMNVEV (reference sequence). The J segment lost 1 base and the V segment lost 6 bases, leaving 10 bases of the junction unmatched. There are 17 residues in the CDR3. This CDR3 reads CASRTRTGGLSNTEAFF. CDR3 DNA: TGTGCCAGCAGGACCAGGACAGGGGGCTTATCGAACACTGAAGCTTTCTTT.

The genes are TRBV28 and TRBJ1-3; TRBD1 agrees at 7 bases. The length of the CDR3 is 14 residues. With 8 bases clipped from V and 9 bases from J, the junction kept 13 bases outside the gene matches. Looked up from germline, CDR1 is MDHEN and CDR2 is SYDVKM. The CDR3 loop is CASELYRGRSTIYF. Written as DNA, the CDR3 is TGTGCCAGCGAGCTGTACAGGGGCCGGAGCACCATATATTTT.

This chain connects TRBV7-6 to TRBJ2-1; maybe TRBD1 (5 bases). Germline values: CDR1 SGHVS, CDR2 FNYEAQ. The ends were cut back, 6 bases at V and 10 bases at J, with 13 bases in the middle. The CDR3 has 12 amino acids. CDR3 sequence (DNA): TGTGCCAGCAGGCCAGAATGGGGCGAGCAGTTCTTC. Protein: CASRPEWGEQFF.

The CDR3 bases are TGCGCCAGCAGCCAATCAGGGGCTTCGGGAGAGACCCAGTACTTC. Its translation is CASSQSGASGETQYF. The rearrangement uses TRBV4-3 and TRBJ2-5; perhaps TRBD1 as D (6 bases). The germline gives CDR1 LGHNA, CDR2 YSLEER. The V gene lost 2 bases and the J gene lost 4 bases, with 14 bases spanning the gap. The CDR3 spans 15 residues.

This chain joins TRBV6-5 and TRBJ1-1, with TRBD1 as a possible D gene (5 bases). CDR1 is MNHEY and CDR2 is SVGAGI in the germline V gene. The CDR3 totals 12 residues. Between the trimmed V and J ends, which lost 6 bases and 0 bases, there was a span of 5 bases. This CDR3 is CASRGVNTEAFF. The DNA for the CDR3 is TGTGCCAGCAGGGGGGTGAACACTGAAGCTTTCTTT.

The V and J genes are TRBV19 and TRBJ2-7; the D gene could be TRBD1 or TRBD2 (5 bases each). V was pared by 5 bases and J by 5 bases, with 13 bases between. The CDR3 extends over 13 amino acids. Germline V gene data show CDR1 as LNHDA and CDR2 as SQIVND (reference sequence). The CDR3 here is CASSLGTTDEQYF. The CDR3 nucleotides read TGTGCCAGTAGTCTCGGGACCACCGACGAGCAGTACTTC.

The V gene is TRBV29-1, the J gene TRBJ2-2; TRBD2 aligns across 9 bases. This CDR3 has 15 amino acids. The germline V gene encodes CDR1 SQVTM and CDR2 ANQGSEA. With V trimmed by 7 bases and J by 1 base, 7 bases remained unmatched. CDR3 in amino acids: CSAHSGSGNTGELFF. In DNA, the CDR3 is TGCAGCGCCCATAGCGGGAGTGGGAACACCGGGGAGCTGTTTTTT.

V is TRBV16 and J is TRBJ1-2, with 9 bases that match TRBD1. After removal of 6 bases from V and 5 bases from J, the junction contained 10 bases not matched to a gene. Germline V gene data show CDR1 as KGHSY and CDR2 as FQNENV. CDR3 length: 15 amino acids. The CDR3 protein is CASSSSTGGGYGYTF. The DNA of the CDR3 is TGTGCCAGCAGTTCATCGACAGGGGGAGGTTATGGCTACACCTTC.

This sequence joins TRBV14 and TRBJ1-1; the D gene is possibly TRBD1 (5 bases). Germline V gives CDR1 SGHDN, CDR2 FVKESK. V shed 10 bases and J shed 1 base, with 19 bases lying between them. The CDR3 extends over 15 amino acids. The CDR3 loop is CATTRLQGTNTEAFF. Written as DNA, the CDR3 is TGTGCCACCACTAGGCTTCAGGGAACGAACACTGAAGCTTTCTTT.

The genes are TRBV19 and TRBJ2-1; D is possibly TRBD2 (6 bases). This CDR3 contains 13 residues. In germline, CDR1 is LNHDA, CDR2 SQIVND (reference sequence). V lost 6 bases, J lost 4 bases, and 10 bases lay in between. The CDR3 protein is CASRNAGYNEQFF. The CDR3 region has the DNA TGTGCCAGTAGGAACGCGGGATACAATGAGCAGTTCTTC.

The V call is TRBV4-1, the J call TRBJ2-1; TRBD2 is a possible D gene (5 bases). From germline, CDR1 is MGHRA and CDR2 YSYEKL. The CDR3 is made up of 18 amino acids. V dropped 4 bases and J dropped 0 bases, with 19 bases sitting between them. The CDR3 DNA reads as TGCGCCAGCAGCCCCGGGGTTGGCTCTCCATTCTCCTACAATGAGCAGTTCTTC. Amino acids: CASSPGVGSPFSYNEQFF.

The chain couples TRBV11-1 to TRBJ2-7; TRBD1 aligns across 7 bases. V gave up 4 bases and J gave up 3 bases; unmatched junction bases: 9. CDR1 is SGHAT, CDR2 FQDESV, per germline (reference sequence). This CDR3 region has 15 residues. The CDR3 DNA reads as TGTGCCAGCAGCTCAGCAACAGGGGTGTACTACGAGCAGTACTTC. Its translation is CASSSATGVYYEQYF.

This chain's CDR3 is CASSSDEGAGPEAFF. The DNA of the CDR3 is TGTGCCAGCAGCTCGGATGAGGGAGCGGGGCCTGAAGCTTTCTTT. The chain uses TRBV11-2 and TRBJ1-1, with D perhaps matching TRBD1 (5 bases). The ends were cut back, 4 bases at V and 6 bases at J, with 18 bases in the middle. CDR1 SGHAT and CDR2 FQNNGV come from the germline V gene. This CDR3 is 15 amino acids long. The variable domain in full, completed from reference TRBV11-2 and TRBJ1-1, reads EAGVAQSPRYKIIEKRQSVAFWCNPISGHATLYWYQQILGQGPKLLIQFQNNGVVDDSQLPKDRFSAERLKGVDSTLKIQPAKLEDSAVYLCASSSDEGAGPEAFFGQGTRLTVV.

Note on this clone: Its ends do not fully match the called genes, so a read error is possible. The chain is built from TRBV27 and TRBJ1-2, with D uncertain. This CDR3 spans 14 amino acids. CDR1 is MNHEY, CDR2 SMNVEV, per germline (reference sequence). The CDR3 region has the DNA TGTGCCAGCAGTTTAACGTCGGACCCCAAAGGCCTCTCCTTC. This encodes CASSLTSDPKGLSF.

CDR3 protein: CASSQVMNTEAFF. In nucleotides, the CDR3 is TGTGCCAGCAGCCAAGTTATGAACACTGAAGCTTTCTTT. This sequence joins TRBV4-2 and TRBJ1-1; no firm D call. Germline values: CDR1 LGHNA, CDR2 YNFKEQ. V shed 1 base and J shed 0 bases, with 3 bases lying between them. The CDR3 consists of 13 residues.

The chain joins TRBV27 to TRBJ2-1; 8 bases align to TRBD2. Trimming at V came to 8 bases and at J to 0 bases, leaving 21 bases not matched to a gene. The germline CDR1 and CDR2 sequences are MNHEY and SMNVEV (reference sequence). This CDR3 is built from 20 residues. The CDR3 DNA follows: TGTGCCAGCTCGATCGCGGCTAGCGGGCGCCGCCCGAGCTCCTACAATGAGCAGTTCTTC. Translation: CASSIAASGRRPSSYNEQFF.